This TCR beta chain is from a study of graft-versus-host responses after intestinal transplantation. Study information: Among the recipients, transplants were multivisceral, liver-intestinal, or isolated intestinal.

The study plated about 200,000 CFSE-labeled responders with about 200,000 irradiated, violet-dye-labeled stimulators. Assay: immunoSEQ multiplex PCR; the TCRdb copy retains only in-frame clones and omits some. The data hold 10,000 or so clones, with 35% to 40% observed a single time. This CDR3 is 13 amino acids long. Per germline, CDR1 MNHEY and CDR2 SVGAGI. The V end was cut by 4 bases, the J end by 3 bases, with 9 bases between. This chain links TRBV6-5 with TRBJ1-2, with D perhaps matching TRBD1 (5 bases). This clonotype originated in a human patient who received an intestinal transplant. The specimen comprised alloreactive CD8+ T cells from a mixed lymphocyte reaction culture, sampled before intestinal transplant. Subset denoted: CFSE-low proliferating T cells sorted from roughly 6-day pre-transplant mixed lymphocyte reaction (GvH or HvG direction). The CDR3 nucleotides are TGTGCCAGCAGTTCTTCAGGGTACTATGGCTACACCTTC. Protein product: CASSSSGYYGYTF.